The present TCR beta chain was sequenced within a study of T-cell memory formation after mild COVID-19. Study at large: Largely, the TCR clusters proved donor specific. Whole-study findings and limits: Some clones that responded were present in memory (sampled pre-infection), which suggests cross-reactive memory joined. Clones from the second wave (peaking day 37) had unconfirmed SARS-CoV-2 specificity.

This clonotype has a handful of counts. Its target is unknown. One entry per CDR3 protein, called by TCRdb with MiXCR from the 5' RACE reads. There are 40,000 to 60,000 distinct CDR3 sequences in the sample; around a quarter occur only once, and 40% to 50% lies in the top ten. Germline V gene sequence: CDR1 MNHNS, CDR2 SASEGT. V was clipped by 9 bases and J by 0 bases, with 9 bases between them. The CDR3 extends over 14 amino acids. Specimen: PBMCs or a T cell subset sorted from them (not recorded which). The rearrangement links TRBV6-1 to TRBJ2-6; D call uncertain. This TCR was sampled from a man aged 18 to 30 who had mild COVID-19 (a few samples of this study predate the infection). Cell type and time point are not known. The CDR3 nucleotides read TGTGCCAGTTTGACGGACTCTGGGGCCAACGTCCTGACTTTC. Its protein is CASLTDSGANVLTF.